This T cell receptor (beta chain) was identified during a study of cytomegalovirus exposure and HLA in healthy donors (dated 2017 in TCRdb). For the wider study: An earlier analysis of 587 of the donors reported 276 Gb of sequence data and 90 million to 120 million unique TCR beta sequences obtained from around 170 million T cells. Among some 400 genotyped donors of the cohort, an average of around 240,000 unique TCR beta nucleotide sequences were sequenced per donor, roughly 18% of them non-productive. An earlier analysis of 500 to 750 of the donors applied high-throughput TCR beta sequencing to assess whether each TCR beta V gene segment acted as functional or pseudogenic. The study aimed to test whether signatures of past pathogen exposure could be identified by cataloging public T cell receptors. All discovery cohort repertoires had been generated on a single sequencing platform. Roughly 5 DR-DQ haplotypes were handled as single units for association and clustering, since linkage in the cohort was strong. Along with the approximately 700-subject first cohort, a separate validation cohort of 120 different subjects was used. High-throughput TCR immunosequencing, statistical association of individual TCRs with disease status, and machine learning were combined to predict cytomegalovirus infection status. To study patterns of TCR occurrence, a later analysis re-analyzed previously published TCR beta repertoires from 666 donors and added high-resolution HLA genotyping. Donor age, sex, ethnicity and CMV serostatus were compiled together with the repertoire data. HLA typing included class I and class II loci at four-digit resolution. The study used immunosequencing to profile the T cell repertoires of several hundred subjects and linked those repertoires to cytomegalovirus serostatus. Typing coverage differed by locus: A, B, C, DRB1 and DQB1 were typed in roughly 620-640 donors, DQA1 in approximately 520, DPA1 in 600 to 610, and DPB1 in approximately 450. Rather than using new phenotypic data, the later analysis identified candidate immune exposures from TCR beta sequences and from how often those sequences occurred across donors. A later genetic analysis took genome-wide SNP genotypes for about three fifths of the roughly 700 donors and used that subset as a discovery cohort. An early release covering around 630 HLA-typed donors comprised 300 to 350 gigabases of sequencing data and 85 million or so unique TCR sequences. Among the roughly 400 genotyped donors, around 81% belonged to the genetic ancestry cluster associated with self-reported Caucasian donors.

In total, approximately 700 healthy bone marrow donors made up the cohort. Cohort members were all nominally healthy when sampled, although unrecorded immune exposures were likely present. The donor tested CMV seropositive, placing the donor among the approximately 310 seropositive members of the cohort. A peripheral blood sample was provided by each donor, and peripheral blood mononuclear cells were used for TCR beta sequencing. The Qiagen DNeasy Blood Extraction Kit was used to extract genomic DNA from the blood cell samples. As concerns this clone: The specificity of this receptor is unknown. No base qualities exist here, and no much larger clone lies one base off it.

The library came from the immunoSEQ multiplex PCR assay. For the multiplex PCR, a mixture combining 60 forward primers for TCR Vbeta segments and 13 reverse primers for TCR Jbeta segments was used. Amplification of the CDR3 region of rearranged TCR beta genes was performed with a multiplex PCR assay on genomic DNA. On the Illumina HiSeq System, the amplified TCR beta libraries were sequenced as 87-base-pair reads. In the source study's methods: In a later analysis, 80 million or so unique TCR beta chains were counted across the approximately 640 repertoires, and roughly 10 million of these chains were shared by at least two donors. To remove PCR and sequencing errors, raw reads were error-corrected and collapsed into unique sequences using a nearest-neighbor algorithm that merged closely related sequences. To assign V, D and J gene segments, CDR3 sequences were aligned to IMGT reference sequences. For a sequence to be retained, a match of at least six nucleotides was required to both a V gene segment and a J gene segment. A rearrangement was called productive if the CDR3 had no stop codons and remained in frame with V and J, and every other rearrangement was called non-productive. CDR3 was defined according to IMGT convention as the region running from the second conserved V-encoded cysteine to the conserved J-encoded phenylalanine. The earlier analysis of about 610 of the donors excluded any sequence lacking an unambiguous match to a single V gene segment. In an earlier analysis of around 600 of the donors, V segments were called functional above 56.7% productive rearrangements and were called segregating when the between-donor standard deviation exceeded 5%. A statistical classification framework was built to diagnose cytomegalovirus status from the catalog of TCR beta chain sequences. V and J gene assignment, in a later analysis, came from comparing TCR nucleotide sequences with IMGT/GENE-DB human TR gene sequences. In a later analysis, CDR3 sequences and most-parsimonious VDJ recombination scenarios were assigned using the TCRdist pipeline. In a later analysis, each TCR beta chain was defined by its CDR3 amino acid sequence together with its V-gene family, and reads without a unique V-gene family were excluded. A later analysis removed roughly 590 highly shared, low-generation-probability nucleotide sequences to deal with suspected cross-contamination and a sequencing artifact. For each public chain, a later analysis derived a clonal expansion index from normalized ranks of inferred template counts within each repertoire. Generation probabilities in a later analysis came from a VDJ recombination model fitted to out-of-frame rearrangements, and those results were checked against IGoR. In a later analysis, TCR-TCR, TCR-HLA and TCR-CMV co-occurrence was scored with hypergeometric tests, and a repertoire-size bias correction was applied to TCR pairs. False discovery rates were estimated in a later analysis by permuting HLA or CMV assignments 20 times. In a later analysis, co-occurring TCRs were grouped with DBSCAN, and TCRdist sequence similarity was added when clustering was performed within HLA-allele-positive subsets. Co-occurrence clustering excluded repertoires with fewer than 30,000 or more than 120,000 public chains, plus five with anomalous nucleotide sharing. This immuneACCESS table, as held by TCRdb, lists in-frame sequences with V and J called but not all clones. Of the missing ones, under half trace to an unresolved V gene in checked studies; the others have no known cause. D and trimming come from the DNA, and the V and J calls and clone size come from that table. The sample table contains about 200,000 clones; only one count was recorded for about 85% of them. The top ten clones comprise approximately 0.36% of the sample.

General conclusions and limits of the study: Several of the top co-occurrence clusters appeared to be linked to parvovirus B19, influenza, CMV and Epstein-Barr virus, according to a later analysis. A later analysis found that most CMV-associated TCR beta chains appeared HLA-restricted, with HLA associations seemingly driven largely by CMV exposure. In both the original and validation cohorts, the classifier was reported to diagnose cytomegalovirus status with high specificity and sensitivity. A cluster of highly shared sequence variants was judged likely to be a technical artifact of the sequencing pipeline. For the cohort, immune exposure information was limited to CMV serostatus. Approximately 16 rarely observed V segments, including chromosome 9 orphons, were excluded from the earlier analysis of some 590 of the donors because counts were too low. At a false discovery rate of 0.05, a later analysis linked about 17,000 TCR beta sequences to specific HLA alleles. The study listed 164 TCR beta chains as associated with cytomegalovirus. Presence/absence analyses assumed roughly uniform sequencing depth across donors, an assumption that may not hold. Linkage disequilibrium might explain the correlated functional status among segregating V segments, but an unknown experimental factor could not be excluded. In a later analysis, HLA-associated TCR beta chains showed more clonal expansion and lower generation probabilities than non-associated chains that were equally common. The authors suggested that the approach could potentially be extended to other disease states and immunological phenotypes. According to a later genetic analysis, donors in an Asian-associated ancestry cluster had fewer N-insertions in productive TCRs than the roughly 660-donor mean. In this cohort, only TCR beta chains were sequenced, and detectable features were limited by the absence of alpha or paired-chain data. A further reported finding was that TCR beta sequences accurately predicted the HLA-A and HLA-B alleles for most subjects in the first cohort. Most TCR sequences were seen in very few donors, while some public TCRs were found in many individuals. In an earlier analysis of approximately 590 of the donors, most TCR beta V segments appeared in productive rearrangements about 90% or about 30% of the time, broadly matching IMGT annotations. In a later analysis, TCR association rates were found to vary across HLA loci, with the most associated TCRs seen for DRB1 alleles and the fewest for HLA-C alleles. When HLA alleles, especially DR and DQ, strongly co-occurred, attributing TCR associations to individual alleles was difficult. An association between a missense DCLRE1C variant and V-gene and J-gene trimming of TCR beta chains was found in a later genetic analysis and replicated in an independent cohort. A few of the identified cytomegalovirus-associated TCR beta chains were confirmed in vitro to be specific for cytomegalovirus antigens. Because some donors lacked HLA typing at each locus, the association tests relied only on the typed subset.

This TCR was sampled from a male donor in good health and CMV-seropositive. What was sequenced was PBMCs.

Here the CDR3 is given as CASSPSPFLGVGTDTQYF. The bases read TGTGCCAGCAGCCCAAGCCCTTTTCTAGGGGTCGGCACAGATACGCAGTATTTT. The rearrangement joined TRBV4-2 to TRBJ2-3; the D segment could be TRBD1, given 5 matching bases. The CDR3 goes from the cysteine to the phenylalanine over 18 residues. Only CDR3 DNA is held: 54 bases, read in frame from base 1. V is clipped by 4 bases and J by 1 base, and the sequence between their germline boundaries is 21 bases long. The germline V gene supplies CDR1 LGHNA and CDR2 YNFKEQ.